A selection of T cell receptor beta chains follows, all from one sample in a study of blood T cell repertoires in COVID-19. Produced via immunoSEQ multiplex PCR; TCRdb's table is partial and in-frame only. The data show approximately 200,000 clones, with 75% to 90% seen just once and under 4.5% held by the top ten. The sample consisted of PBMCs or T cells enriched from blood (not recorded which). These receptors all stem from a woman between 25 and 40 years old who had been exposed to COVID-19. Each CDR3 is given with its conserved first and last residue. The D gene is left open where the match is weak. Clone size is not always given. Where it is, it says once, few, many or a class for expanded clones.

>TRBD1|TRBJ1-2|TRBV9|.
CASSGGTGGVYYGYTF
TGTGCCAGCAGCGGTGGTACAGGGGGCGTCTACTATGGCTACACCTTC
>.|TRBJ2-2|TRBV27|.
CASSFQGKTGELFF
TGTGCCAGCAGTTTTCAGGGGAAGACCGGGGAGCTGTTTTTT
>TRBD1|TRBJ1-2|TRBV28|.
CASRGTGLNYGYTF
TGTGCCAGCAGGGGGACAGGTCTTAACTATGGCTACACCTTC
>TRBD2|TRBJ2-1|TRBV15|.
CATSRRLADNEQFF
TGTGCCACCAGCAGGCGACTAGCGGACAATGAGCAGTTCTTC
>.|TRBJ2-1|TRBV9|.
CASSVVSGGNEQFF
TGTGCCAGCAGCGTAGTCTCAGGGGGGAATGAGCAGTTCTTC
>.|TRBJ2-5|TRBV2|.
CASKLAEGQETQYF
TGTGCCAGCAAATTAGCGGAGGGCCAAGAGACCCAGTACTTC
>.|TRBJ1-3|TRBV19|.
CASRRERYGNTIYF
TGTGCCAGTCGAAGGGAGCGGTACGGAAACACCATATATTTT
>TRBD1|TRBJ1-5|TRBV5-4|.
CASSGLLGQGGEPQHF
TGTGCCAGCAGCGGGCTCCTCGGACAGGGAGGGGAGCCCCAGCATTTT
>.|TRBJ2-2|TRBV12-3/TRBV12-4|once
CASSLGGGELFF
TGTGCCAGCAGCCTGGGGGGCGGGGAGCTGTTTTTT
>TRBD1|TRBJ2-2|TRBV9|.
CASSPTRTGGVKGELFF
TGTGCCAGCAGCCCGACAAGGACAGGGGGCGTAAAAGGGGAGCTGTTTTTT
>.|TRBJ2-7|TRBV7-9|.
CASSLRRSYEQYF
TGTGCCAGCAGCTTACGCAGATCCTACGAGCAGTACTTC
>.|TRBJ2-5|TRBV5-4|once
CASSPHGGGVGVETQYF
TGTGCCAGCAGCCCCCATGGAGGGGGCGTAGGGGTAGAGACCCAGTACTTC
>.|TRBJ1-3|TRBV9|.
CASSGLSPSGNTIYF
TGTGCCAGCAGCGGACTTTCACCCTCGGGAAACACCATATATTTT
>TRBD2|TRBJ2-7|TRBV10-2|.
CASEKTSGSSEQYF
TGCGCCAGTGAAAAGACTAGCGGGAGTAGCGAGCAGTACTTC
>TRBD1|TRBJ1-4|TRBV5-4|once
CASSNQQGTNEKLFF
TGTGCCAGCAGCAATCAACAGGGGACTAATGAAAAACTGTTTTTT
>TRBD2|TRBJ2-1|TRBV28|.
CASRSPGLAGVGEQFF
TGTGCCAGCAGATCCCCGGGACTAGCGGGAGTGGGTGAGCAGTTCTTC
>.|TRBJ1-2|TRBV19|.
CASSIGQQGYTF
TGTGCCAGTAGTATAGGACAACAGGGCTACACCTTC
>.|TRBJ2-1|TRBV10-1|.
CASSRRDTPYNEQFF
TGCGCCAGCAGTCGCCGGGACACCCCATACAATGAGCAGTTCTTC
>.|TRBJ1-6|TRBV11-2|.
CASSQIRGNSPLHF
TGTGCCAGCAGCCAAATCAGGGGAAATTCACCCCTCCACTTT
>TRBD1|TRBJ1-5|TRBV29-1|.
CSVQQGNQPQHF
TGCAGCGTTCAACAGGGGAATCAGCCCCAGCATTTT
>TRBD2|TRBJ2-3|TRBV19|.
CAITPGGRDTQYF
TGTGCCATCACCCCGGGGGGGAGGGATACGCAGTATTTT
>TRBD2|TRBJ2-7|TRBV3-1/TRBV3-2|.
CASSLGGSNEQYF
TGTGCCAGCAGCCTTGGCGGGAGCAACGAGCAGTACTTC
>TRBD2|TRBJ2-3|TRBV29-1|.
CSVAGRGLARTKDTQYF
TGCAGCGTTGCCGGCCGTGGACTAGCAAGGACCAAAGATACGCAGTATTTT
>TRBD1|TRBJ1-6|TRBV10-1|once
CASKVKGAKVPYNSPLHF
TGCGCCAGCAAGGTTAAGGGGGCGAAAGTTCCCTATAATTCACCCCTCCACTTT
>TRBD1|TRBJ2-7|TRBV5-1|.
CASSRLGQGKNEQYF
TGCGCCAGCAGCAGACTGGGACAGGGGAAAAACGAGCAGTACTTC
>TRBD2|TRBJ2-7|TRBV5-4|.
CASGSSGRYEQYF
TGTGCCAGCGGTTCTAGCGGGAGGTACGAGCAGTACTTC
>TRBD2|TRBJ2-7|TRBV5-1|.
CASSKGLAGGPWYEQYF
TGCGCCAGCAGCAAGGGACTAGCGGGAGGGCCCTGGTACGAGCAGTACTTC
>.|TRBJ1-2|TRBV5-1|.
CASSLEGQAAGYTF
TGCGCCAGCAGCTTGGAGGGGCAGGCAGCTGGCTACACCTTC
>.|TRBJ1-4|TRBV5-1|once
CASSLGAVDEKLFF
TGCGCCAGCAGCTTGGGGGCTGTGGATGAAAAACTGTTTTTT
>.|TRBJ2-7|TRBV4-1|few
CASSQENRVAHYEQYF
TGCGCCAGCAGCCAAGAGAACCGGGTCGCGCACTACGAGCAGTACTTC
>TRBD1|TRBJ1-3|TRBV28|.
CASSPQWTGTGNTIYF
TGTGCCAGCAGCCCACAATGGACAGGGACGGGAAACACCATATATTTT
>.|TRBJ1-2|TRBV7-9|.
CASSLSGYGYTF
TGTGCCAGCAGCTTGAGCGGGTATGGCTACACCTTC
>.|TRBJ2-2|TRBV28|.
CASSLPGETGELFF
TGTGCCAGCAGTCTCCCGGGAGAGACCGGGGAGCTGTTTTTT